Shown below are 2 T cell receptor beta chains from a single sample sequenced in a study of beta chain features in type 1 diabetes. The whole isolated RNA underwent reverse transcription, so sequencing captured expressed TCRB transcripts. Some clones are missing from TCRdb's copy, which holds only in-frame ones; the method was immunoSEQ multiplex PCR. This repertoire shows approximately 150,000 clones, approximately 9.8% found once; its top ten account for about 0.6%. The specimen was central memory CD4+ T cells from blood. The receptors originated from a woman in her forties in good health.

This clone was counted a few times. The V call is TRBV19, the J call TRBJ1-1; TRBD1 is a possible D gene (6 bases). Per germline, CDR1 LNHDA and CDR2 SQIVND (reference sequence). The CDR3 has 14 residues. V was clipped by 6 bases and J by 4 bases, with 15 bases between them. As DNA, the CDR3 is TGTGCCAGTAGAACCACAGGGTATGGCACTGAAGCTTTCTTT. It translates to CASRTTGYGTEAFF.

This clone was picked up many times. The chain links TRBV7-2 to TRBJ2-3; possibly TRBD2 for D (5 bases). The length of the CDR3 is 16 residues. Germline CDR1 is SGHTA and CDR2 is FQGNSA. Trimming shortened V by 5 bases and J by 1 base, and 16 bases separated the two germline ends. The CDR3 nucleotides are TGTGCCAGCAGCCCGGACTGGGTTGATCGCACAGATACGCAGTATTTT. Residues: CASSPDWVDRTDTQYF.